The 2 T cell receptor beta chains reported below all come from one sample, sequenced in a study of cytomegalovirus exposure and HLA in healthy donors. PCR employed 60 Vbeta and 13 Jbeta primers. Generated by immunoSEQ multiplex PCR, the TCRdb table keeps only in-frame clones and is missing some. The sample consists of about 140,000 clones, 80% of them appearing once. Sequencing was performed on PBMCs. These receptor sequences come from a male donor in good health and CMV-seronegative.

This clone was seen a single time. The chain is built from TRBV28 and TRBJ1-1; D is unresolved. Germline CDR1 MDHEN, CDR2 SYDVKM. This CDR3 region has 11 residues. V lost 6 bases, J lost 5 bases, and 7 bases lay in between. The CDR3 DNA reads as TGTGCCAGCAGCCGAGGGACTGAAGCTTTCTTT. Translated: CASSRGTEAFF.

The V and J genes are TRBV2 and TRBJ1-2, with unresolved D. V was trimmed by 7 bases and J by 8 bases, leaving 17 bases between them. From germline, CDR1 is SNHLY and CDR2 FYNNEI. CDR3 length equals 13 residues. The CDR3 is CASINQPTRGYTF. The CDR3, as DNA: TGTGCCAGCATTAATCAGCCTACTAGGGGCTACACCTTC.